Reported below is one T cell receptor beta chain. Its antigen is currently unknown. The method was immunoSEQ multiplex PCR; TCRdb's version includes in-frame clones alone and lacks a portion of them. Of roughly 35,000 clones listed, roughly 80% are singletons. Systemic immunosuppression or autoimmune disease history was grounds to exclude patients. This sample was included in a study of OX40 agonist ivuxolimab in advanced cancers. Whole-study context: The dose-escalation cohort had hepatocellular carcinoma, melanoma, renal cell or head and neck cancer. Prior anti-PD-1, anti-PD-L1 or anti-CTLA-4 therapy was allowed; 40% had some. Findings of the study overall: The authors also found low normalized T-cell clonal expansion in some nonresponders.

This CDR3 is built from 14 residues. CDR1 ENHRY and CDR2 SYGVKD come from the germline V gene. The V and J ends lost 5 bases and 2 bases, in that order; junction bases with no gene match: 3. This sequence joins TRBV10-3 and TRBJ2-7; 10 bases map to TRBD2. The receptor comes from an adult with an advanced solid tumor such as melanoma, head and neck, liver or kidney cancer. The sequencing used CD4+ or CD8+ T cells sorted from blood, collected in a trial of the OX40 agonist ivuxolimab. The CDR3 protein is CAISQREGTYEQYF. The CDR3 DNA reads as TGTGCCATCAGTCAGCGGGAGGGGACCTACGAGCAGTACTTC.